The next 29 T cell receptor beta chains were all read from a single sample in a study of Ad26.COV2.S vaccination and SARS-CoV-2 variants. The sample's treatment: approximately 18 received Ad26.COV2.S at low or high dose, single or two shots; roughly five received placebo; per-sample allocation not given. The investigators took samples on day 63 after the first vaccine or placebo injection. TCRdb's table, derived via immunoSEQ multiplex PCR, lists solely in-frame clones and lacks some. This sample has approximately 450,000 clones, with 90% found just once. Source: peripheral blood, taken in a trial of Ad26.COV2.S vaccine versus placebo. The receptors were gathered from a person between 18 and 59 years old who received the Ad26.COV2.S COVID-19 vaccine or a placebo.

The J gene is TRBJ1-2, the V gene TRBV27; D is possibly TRBD1 (5 bases). CDR1 MNHEY and CDR2 SMNVEV come from the germline V gene (reference sequence). V was cut by 5 bases and J by 2 bases, with 9 bases left in between. The CDR3 extends over 13 amino acids. CDR3 sequence reads: CASSTDINYGYTF. CDR3 bases: TGTGCCAGCAGTACGGACATAAACTATGGCTACACCTTC.

CDR3 coding DNA: TGTGCCAGCAGCGAAACGGGACAGGGCTATGAAAAACTGTTTTTT. It is translated as CASSETGQGYEKLFF. This chain links TRBV5-6 with TRBJ1-4, with 9 bases identical to TRBD1. V lost 4 bases to trimming and J lost 6 bases; unmatched junction nucleotides: 7. The CDR3 length is 15 residues. Germline lookup yields CDR1 SGHDT and CDR2 YYEEEE.

This clone was recorded a few times. The same CDR3 arises from other DNA sequences in this sample as well. This chain links TRBV6-5 with TRBJ2-7; no definite D call. V lost 2 bases and J 0 bases, leaving 5 bases between the germline ends. The CDR3 contains 13 residues. Germline CDR1 is MNHEY and CDR2 is SVGAGI. The CDR3 DNA reads as TGTGCCAGCAGTTACGACGGCTCCTACGAGCAGTACTTC. It specifies CASSYDGSYEQYF.

This chain connects TRBV24-1 to TRBJ2-1; 8 bases match TRBD2. The V gene end was trimmed by 1 base and the J gene end by 4 bases; junction bases not matched to a gene: 5. Per germline, CDR1 KGHDR and CDR2 SFDVKD. This CDR3 contains 16 residues. This chain's CDR3 is CATSDFTGGGYNEQFF. As DNA, the CDR3 is TGTGCCACCAGTGATTTCACGGGAGGGGGGTACAATGAGCAGTTCTTC.

The chain employs TRBV19 and TRBJ1-3; D gene uncertain. The CDR3 consists of 14 residues. Trimming removed 6 bases from V and 4 bases from J, with 13 bases in between. Germline CDR1 LNHDA, CDR2 SQIVND (reference sequence). CDR3 protein: CASSRTPVGNTIYF. Written as DNA, the CDR3 is TGTGCCAGTAGCCGGACCCCGGTGGGAAACACCATATATTTT. Filled out from reference TRBV19 and TRBJ1-3, the complete variable domain reads DGGITQSPKYLFRKEGQNVTLSCEQNLNHDAMYWYRQDPGQGLRLIYYSQIVNDFQKGDIAEGYSVSREKKESFPLTVTSAQKNPTAFYLCASSRTPVGNTIYFGEGSWLTVV.

This clone was observed a handful of times. This rearrangement joins TRBV5-4 to TRBJ2-7, with D possibly being TRBD1 or TRBD2 (5 bases each). V was cut by 4 bases and J by 0 bases, with 14 bases left in between. The CDR3 contains 15 residues. The germline V gene encodes CDR1 SGHNT and CDR2 YYREEE (reference sequence). CDR3 amino acids: CASSKGTDVSYEQYF. DNA for the CDR3: TGTGCCAGCAGCAAAGGGACGGATGTCTCCTACGAGCAGTACTTC. Full variable domain (missing parts from reference TRBV5-4 and TRBJ2-7): ETGVTQSPTHLIKTRGQQVTLRCSSQSGHNTVSWYQQALGQGPQFIFQYYREEENGRGNFPPRFSGLQFPNYSSELNVNALELDDSALYLCASSKGTDVSYEQYFGPGTRLTVT.

V usage is TRBV18 and J usage is TRBJ1-4; TRBD1 matches at 10 bases. Germline CDR1 is KGHSH and CDR2 is LQKENI. The CDR3 has 18 residues. V lost 3 bases to trimming and J lost 0 bases; unmatched junction nucleotides: 7. CDR3 in amino acids: CASSPRTGGTPTNEKLFF. The CDR3 DNA follows: TGTGCCAGCTCACCGAGGACAGGGGGGACCCCAACTAATGAAAAACTGTTTTTT. Complete variable domain (other parts from reference TRBV18 and TRBJ1-4): NAGVMQNPRHLVRRRGQEARLRCSPMKGHSHVYWYRQLPEEGLKFMVYLQKENIIDESGMPKERFSAEFPKEGPSILRIQQVVRGDSAAYFCASSPRTGGTPTNEKLFFGSGTQLSVL.

The V gene is TRBV6-2 or TRBV6-3, the J gene TRBJ1-5, with TRBD1 as a possible D gene (5 bases). V gave up 2 bases and J gave up 6 bases, with 17 bases separating them. The germline V gene has CDR1 MNHEY and CDR2 SVGEGT. The CDR3 has 16 amino acids. The CDR3 sequence: CASSYVPGLGVQPQHF. As DNA, the CDR3 is TGTGCCAGCAGTTACGTCCCGGGACTAGGGGTTCAGCCCCAGCATTTT.

The V gene is TRBV5-6, the J gene TRBJ1-5, with D possibly matching TRBD1 (6 bases). V was trimmed by 2 bases and J by 3 bases, leaving 9 bases between them. Germline CDR1 reads SGHDT; CDR2 reads YYEEEE. The CDR3 has 14 residues. As DNA, the CDR3 is TGTGCCAGCAGCTTCTCAGGGGTCAATCAGCCCCAGCATTTT. Its translation: CASSFSGVNQPQHF. Drawing the rest from reference TRBV5-6 and TRBJ1-5, the complete variable domain is DAGVTQSPTHLIKTRGQQVTLRCSPKSGHDTVSWYQQALGQGPQFIFQYYEEEERQRGNFPDRFSGHQFPNYSSELNVNALLLGDSALYLCASSFSGVNQPQHFGDGTRLSIL.

The chain couples TRBV28 to TRBJ2-7; 10 bases align to TRBD1. The junction had 4 bases not matched to a gene; V was cut back by 6 bases and J by 2 bases. Germline CDR1 and CDR2: MDHEN and SYDVKM. The CDR3 contains 14 residues. Here the CDR3 reads CASSRTGGTYEQYF. The CDR3 DNA is TGTGCCAGCAGCCGGACAGGGGGAACCTACGAGCAGTACTTC.

A single count supports this clone. For the CDR3, the DNA is TGTGCCACCCGTCCCCTGGGCACCGGGGAGCTGTTTTTT. The encoded protein is CATRPLGTGELFF. V gene TRBV15 combines with J gene TRBJ2-2; D is unresolved. Looked up from germline, CDR1 is LNHNV and CDR2 is YYDKDF (reference sequence). Trimming removed 8 bases at V and 4 bases at J, with 11 bases between. The CDR3 length is 13 residues.

This clone is a singleton in its sample. The V gene is TRBV6-2 or TRBV6-3, the J gene TRBJ2-7; 8 bases agree with TRBD1. The ends lost 6 bases at V and 7 bases at J; junction bases unmatched: 5. CDR1 MNHEY and CDR2 SVGEGT come from the germline V gene. The CDR3 consists of 12 residues. The DNA of the CDR3 is TGTGCCAGCAGCCAGGGGGCGCGGGAGCAGTACTTC. Residues: CASSQGAREQYF.

This sequence joins TRBV7-6 and TRBJ2-2; D tentatively reads TRBD1 or TRBD2 (5 bases each). Germline V CDR1 and CDR2: SGHVS, FNYEAQ. The CDR3 extends over 16 amino acids. The V gene lost 0 bases and the J gene lost 3 bases, with 11 bases spanning the gap. Here the CDR3 reads CASSLAEGPYTGELFF. For the CDR3, the DNA is TGTGCCAGCAGCTTAGCCGAGGGACCCTACACCGGGGAGCTGTTTTTT.

The CDR3 DNA reads as TGCGCCAGCAGCCAAATAACGGGACAGGGGGGAAATGAGCAGTTCTTC. Translated: CASSQITGQGGNEQFF. This chain uses TRBV4-1 with TRBJ2-1; 11 bases line up with TRBD1. In germline, CDR1 is MGHRA, CDR2 YSYEKL. The CDR3 is 16 residues long. V was clipped by 2 bases and J by 7 bases; unmatched bases: 7.

The rearrangement uses TRBV7-2 and TRBJ2-2; D ambiguous. Per the germline V gene, CDR1 is SGHTA and CDR2 is FQGNSA. This CDR3 region has 15 residues. Trimming cost V 4 bases and J 6 bases, with 15 bases left between them. Here the CDR3 DNA reads TGTGCCAGCAGCTCCCCTAGGGTAGAGGCCGGGGAGCTGTTTTTT. It translates to CASSSPRVEAGELFF.

The chain is built from TRBV5-5 and TRBJ1-1; maybe TRBD1 (6 bases). The CDR3 contains 14 residues. Trimming took 2 bases from V and 0 from J, leaving 8 bases between them. Germline V CDR1 and CDR2: SGHKS, YYEKEE (reference sequence). The CDR3 loop reads CASSFGGLNTEAFF. DNA for the CDR3: TGTGCCAGCAGCTTTGGGGGGCTGAACACTGAAGCTTTCTTT.

The V gene is TRBV7-2, the J gene TRBJ1-1, with a weak D call TRBD1 (5 bases). The CDR3 has 15 residues. Germline assignment: CDR1 SGHTA and CDR2 FQGNSA. Trimming left V 4 bases short and J 5 bases short, with 17 bases between. The CDR3: CASSSGDGSFTEAFF. The CDR3 DNA sequence: TGTGCCAGCAGCTCTGGGGACGGATCATTTACTGAAGCTTTCTTT. The variable domain in full, completed from reference TRBV7-2 and TRBJ1-1, reads GAGVSQSPSNKVTEKGKDVELRCDPISGHTALYWYRQSLGQGLEFLIYFQGNSAPDKSGLPSDRFSAERTGGSVSTLTIQRTQQEDSAVYLCASSSGDGSFTEAFFGQGTRLTVV.

The chain couples TRBV30 to TRBJ2-7; unclear D gene. V gave up 0 bases and J gave up 6 bases, with 9 bases separating them. This CDR3 is 12 amino acids long. The germline V gene encodes CDR1 GTSNPN and CDR2 SVGIG (reference sequence). CDR3: CAWSVQPSEQYF. DNA for the CDR3: TGTGCCTGGAGTGTCCAGCCTAGCGAGCAGTACTTC.

This chain links TRBV2 with TRBJ2-5, with TRBD1 matching 9 bases. The J segment lost 2 bases and the V segment lost 5 bases, leaving 6 bases of the junction unmatched. Looked up from germline, CDR1 is SNHLY and CDR2 is FYNNEI. This CDR3 is built from 15 residues. The CDR3 coding sequence is TGTGCCAGCAGTCCCTGGGGACAGGGACAAGAGACCCAGTACTTC. Translating gives CASSPWGQGQETQYF.

V and J are TRBV7-9 and TRBJ1-4; unclear D gene. This CDR3 contains 14 residues. CDR1 is SEHNR and CDR2 is FQNEAQ in the germline V gene (reference sequence). Trimming shortened V by 0 bases and J by 8 bases, and 10 bases separated the two germline ends. CDR3 residues: CASSLARSGEKLFF. The DNA of the CDR3 is TGTGCCAGCAGCTTAGCGCGGAGTGGCGAAAAACTGTTTTTT.

The chain couples TRBV18 to TRBJ1-1; 7 positions match TRBD1. Germline V CDR1 and CDR2: KGHSH, LQKENI. Germline trimming cut 1 base from V and 1 base from J; bases unmatched to any gene: 6. The CDR3 extends over 16 amino acids. The CDR3 protein is CASSPLETGTNTEAFF. CDR3 in DNA: TGTGCCAGCTCACCACTCGAGACAGGGACGAACACTGAAGCTTTCTTT.

The chain carries TRBV27 and TRBJ2-5; 9 nucleotides line up with TRBD2. The CDR3 contains 15 residues. With 2 bases clipped from V and 4 bases from J, the junction kept 5 bases outside the gene matches. CDR1 and CDR2 (germline): MNHEY, SMNVEV (reference sequence). Here the CDR3 reads CASSLISGRRETQYF. The DNA for the CDR3 is TGTGCCAGCAGTTTAATTAGCGGGAGAAGAGAGACCCAGTACTTC.

The chain recombines TRBV29-1 with TRBJ2-5; D unclear. There are 11 residues in the CDR3. The germline V and J ends were trimmed by 3 bases and 0 bases, with 2 bases remaining between them. Germline CDR1 and CDR2: SQVTM and ANQGSEA. The CDR3 nucleotides are TGCAGCGTTGAGCACCAAGAGACCCAGTACTTC. It translates to CSVEHQETQYF. Using reference TRBV29-1 and TRBJ2-5 for the parts outside the CDR3, the full variable domain is SAVISQKPSRDICQRGTSLTIQCQVDSQVTMMFWYRQQPGQSLTLIATANQGSEATYESGFVIDKFPISRPNLTFSTLTVSNMSPEDSSIYLCSVEHQETQYFGPGTRLLVL.

The chain combines TRBV7-9 with TRBJ2-7; TRBD2 matches at 10 bases. The CDR3 totals 16 residues. The germline V gene encodes CDR1 SEHNR and CDR2 FQNEAQ (reference sequence). Trimming removed 5 bases from V and 0 bases from J; junction bases left unmatched: 7. The CDR3 DNA follows: TGTGCCAGCAGCCATCGACTAGCGGGCATCTCCTACGAGCAGTACTTC. Its translation is CASSHRLAGISYEQYF.

The rearrangement uses TRBV6-5 and TRBJ1-3; no reliable D call. V gave up 11 bases and J gave up 0 bases, with 8 bases separating them. CDR3 size: 12 residues. Germline V gene sequence: CDR1 MNHEY, CDR2 SVGAGI. CDR3 nucleotide sequence: TGTGCCGTCGGTAGCTCTGGAAACACCATATATTTT. As protein: CAVGSSGNTIYF.

The rearrangement uses TRBV6-6 and TRBJ2-7; TRBD2 agrees at 8 bases. With V trimmed by 6 bases and J by 3 bases, 10 bases remained unmatched. CDR3 length equals 15 residues. Germline V gives CDR1 MNHNY, CDR2 SVGAGI (reference sequence). Written as DNA, the CDR3 is TGTGCCAGCAGACCCCAGGGAGCGGGAGACTACGAGCAGTACTTC. Translating it yields CASRPQGAGDYEQYF.

The genes are TRBV27 and TRBJ2-1, with 7 bases aligning to TRBD2. V lost 4 bases, J lost 0 bases, and 6 bases stayed unmatched. The CDR3 totals 16 residues. The germline V gene has CDR1 MNHEY and CDR2 SMNVEV (reference sequence). CDR3 DNA sequence: TGTGCCAGCAGTTCACAAGCGGGACTCTCCTACAATGAGCAGTTCTTC. Amino acids: CASSSQAGLSYNEQFF.

This chain links TRBV18 with TRBJ1-2; D remains unclear. The CDR3 extends over 14 amino acids. Per the germline V gene, CDR1 is KGHSH and CDR2 is LQKENI. V was cut by 0 bases and J by 6 bases, with 11 bases left in between. The CDR3 region has the DNA TGTGCCAGCTCACCACCGAACGGGCCTAATGGCTACACCTTC. Its translation: CASSPPNGPNGYTF.

This chain connects TRBV25-1 to TRBJ2-7; 9 nucleotides agree with TRBD2. Looked up from germline, CDR1 is MGHDK and CDR2 is SYGVNS. Trimming cost V 5 bases and J 5 bases; bases outside gene matches: 7. The CDR3 spans 14 residues. Here the CDR3 reads CASSRAGGLHEQYF. The CDR3 DNA reads TGTGCCAGCAGTAGGGCGGGAGGGCTCCACGAGCAGTACTTC.